This T cell receptor (beta chain) was sequenced in a study of T cells after posttransplantation cyclophosphamide (dated by TCRdb to the mid-2010s). Regarding the study in general: Using TRB sequencing, the study followed how the T cell repertoire reconstituted after myeloablative bone marrow transplantation in which posttransplantation cyclophosphamide served as GVHD prophylaxis. Antigen receptor sequencing was done on samples from 35 PTCy-treated patients and from over 15 related bone marrow donors of those patients. TRB sequencing was performed on blood from all 35 or so PTCy patients with 1-year posttransplant specimens. Because TRA and TRB clonality correlated tightly in under ten samples, the subsequent TCR analyses were limited to TRB only. TRB sequencing was also done on up to roughly 3 additional blood samples from 2 to 5.2 years after transplant in 3 patients, and on pretransplant blood from a handful of patients. Public TRB sequences were searched against a database of over 3,600 sequences associated with responses to pathogens, tumor antigens, self-antigens and alloantigens.

Comment on this clone: Its antigen remains undetermined. No quality values exist for individual bases; no much larger clone is one base distant.

Genomic DNA was used for TRB sequencing, which was performed with the immunoSEQ assay at survey resolution or with the hsTCRB kit. On the authors' methods: Initial read processing used immunoSEQ software, and repertoire analyses used the LymphoSeq R package. Clonality was computed as 1 minus normalized Shannon entropy, and a Gini coefficient was also calculated for each TRB dataset. To infer phenotypes in unsorted samples, TRB sequences from sorted subsets of the recipient or donor were mapped onto unsorted samples from the same recipient. The table was pulled from immuneACCESS by TCRdb, which kept in-frame rearrangements only. Such tables lose some clones; where checked, under half of the loss comes from unresolved V genes, and the rest has no known cause. V, J and clone size are those of that table, while D and trimming were read from the DNA. The table for this sample lists about 18,000 clones; around 78% of them were counted only once. The ten largest clones represent over 8% of the sample.

On the study overall, not on this receptor specifically: The TRB repertoires of T cells infiltrating skin or GI tract showed only limited overlap with the TRB repertoires of T cells in blood. Across roughly 48 patients, TRB clonality was highly associated with recipient CMV seropositivity and CMV reactivation, and diversity in PTCy patients was similar to diversity in CNI/methotrexate controls. Donor-recipient similarity was low at 1-2 months but increased during the first year, and donor CD8+ memory clones often dominated later blood repertoires.

CDR1 is given as SGHAT and CDR2 as FQNNGV, both from the germline V gene. Including the terminal cysteine and phenylalanine, the CDR3 comprises 16 residues. Only the CDR3 region is kept as DNA, spanning 48 bases read in frame from base 1. Trimming accounts for 1 base at V and 4 bases at J, while the number of junction bases matched to no gene is 2. Peripheral blood samples were provided by related bone marrow donors on the day of marrow donation. Mononuclear cells from peripheral blood and bone marrow were separated by Ficoll-Hypaque density centrifugation and then cryopreserved. CD4+ and CD8+ T cells, including naive and memory subsets, were sorted by FACS on a FACSAria II.

Input material: memory CD4+ T cells sorted from blood. The sequence came from a man aged 25 to 40 in good health and a related stem cell transplant donor. The V and J segments used are TRBV11-2 and TRBJ2-3; 13 middle bases align to TRBD2. In nucleotide form, the sequence is TGTGCCAGCAGCTTAGTAACTAGCGGGGGGGCAGATACGCAGTATTTT. Its protein product is CASSLVTSGGADTQYF.